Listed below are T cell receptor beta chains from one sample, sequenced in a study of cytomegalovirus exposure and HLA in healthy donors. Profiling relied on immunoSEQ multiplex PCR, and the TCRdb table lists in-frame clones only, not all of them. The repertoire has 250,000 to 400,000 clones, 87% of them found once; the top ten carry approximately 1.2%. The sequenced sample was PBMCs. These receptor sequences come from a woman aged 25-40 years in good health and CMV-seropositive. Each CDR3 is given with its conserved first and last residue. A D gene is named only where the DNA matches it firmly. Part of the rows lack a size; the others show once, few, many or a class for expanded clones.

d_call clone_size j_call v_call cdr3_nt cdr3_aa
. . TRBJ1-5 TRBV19 TGTGCCAGTAGTTATCAGGGGTACAATCAGCCCCAGCATTTT CASSYQGYNQPQHF
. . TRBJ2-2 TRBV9 TGTGCCAGCAGCCTTGGGACGTCGAACACCGGGGAGCTGTTTTTT CASSLGTSNTGELFF
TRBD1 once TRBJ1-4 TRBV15 TGTGCCACCAGCAGAGTTCAGGGACAGTCAGTTGAAAAACTGTTTTTT CATSRVQGQSVEKLFF
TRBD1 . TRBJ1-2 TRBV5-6 TGTGCCAGCGGAGGCTCCGGGACAGGCCTATTCTATGGCTACACCTTC CASGGSGTGLFYGYTF
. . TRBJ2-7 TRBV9 TGTGCCAGCAGCCAAAACCCCCGAAACAACTACGAGCAGTACTTC CASSQNPRNNYEQYF
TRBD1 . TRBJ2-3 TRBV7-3 TGTGCCAGCAGTTCGGGACAGGGGATTACAGATACGCAGTATTTT CASSSGQGITDTQYF
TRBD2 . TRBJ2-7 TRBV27 TGTGCCAGCAGTTTCAGGTCTAGCGGGAGTCTTACCCCCTACGAGCAGTACTTC CASSFRSSGSLTPYEQYF
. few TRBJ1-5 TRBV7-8 TGTGCCAGCAGCTTACAGGGTAGCAATCAGCCCCAGCATTTT CASSLQGSNQPQHF
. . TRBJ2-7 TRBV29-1 TGCAGCGTTGAAACAGCCTCCTACGAGCAGTACTTC CSVETASYEQYF
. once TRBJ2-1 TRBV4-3 TGCGCCAGCAGCCAAGAGGGGGTAGGCTCCTACAATGAGCAGTTCTTC CASSQEGVGSYNEQFF
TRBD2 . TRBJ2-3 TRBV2 TGTGCCAGCAGTGCCGCTAGCGGGGGATATACAGATACGCAGTATTTT CASSAASGGYTDTQYF
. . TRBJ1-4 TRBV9 TGTGCCAGGACGCCATGGGGTGGAAATGAAAAACTGTTTTTT CARTPWGGNEKLFF
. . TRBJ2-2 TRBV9 TGTGCCAGCAGCGTAGATGCGGTTCACGCCGGGGAGCTGTTTTTT CASSVDAVHAGELFF
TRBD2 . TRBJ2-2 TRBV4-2 TGTGCCAGCAGCCAAGATAACCCCGGGGGGGTAGCGGGAGGCCCGAACACCGGGGAGCTGTTTTTT CASSQDNPGGVAGGPNTGELFF
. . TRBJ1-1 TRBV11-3 TGTGCCAGCAGCTCCAAAGGGGGCACTGAAGCTTTCTTT CASSSKGGTEAFF
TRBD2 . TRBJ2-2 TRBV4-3 TGCGCCAGCAGCCAAGATCCTAGCGGGAGTGCCGGGGAGCTGTTTTTT CASSQDPSGSAGELFF
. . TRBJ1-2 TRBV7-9 TGTGCCAGCAGCAAAAGTCAGAGGGAAACCTATGGCTACACCTTC CASSKSQRETYGYTF
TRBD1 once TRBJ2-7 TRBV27 TGTGCCAGCAGTTCGGGACAGTCCTACGAGCAGTACTTC CASSSGQSYEQYF
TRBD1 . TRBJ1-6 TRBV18 TGTGCCAGCTCGACACAGGGGAATAATTCACCCCTCCACTTT CASSTQGNNSPLHF
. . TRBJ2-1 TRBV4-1 TGCGCCAGCAGCCAAGAAACCCCGGTTCTCTACAATGAGCAGTTCTTC CASSQETPVLYNEQFF
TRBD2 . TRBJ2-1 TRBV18 TGTGCCGCAACGCTAGCGGGAGGGTACAATGAGCAGTTCTTC CAATLAGGYNEQFF
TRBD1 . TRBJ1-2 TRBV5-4 TGTGCCAGCAGCTCCTTGACGACAGGGTATGGCTACACCTTC CASSSLTTGYGYTF
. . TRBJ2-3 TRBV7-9 TGTGCCAGCAGTTTCTCGGTGGATACGCAGTATTTT CASSFSVDTQYF
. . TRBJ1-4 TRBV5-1 TGCGCCAGCAGCTTGGGTCCTTTGGGACGGGGGGCGAACGAAAAACTGTTTTTT CASSLGPLGRGANEKLFF
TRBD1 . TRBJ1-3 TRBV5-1 TGCGCCAGCAGCCGGACAGGGGGAAACTCTGGAAACACCATATATTTT CASSRTGGNSGNTIYF
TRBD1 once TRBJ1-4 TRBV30 TGTGCCTGGAGGGACAGGGGGACTGAAAAACTGTTTTTT CAWRDRGTEKLFF
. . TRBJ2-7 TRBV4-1 TGCGCCAGCAGCGAGAGCCTCTACGAGCAGTACTTC CASSESLYEQYF
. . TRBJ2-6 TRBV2 TGTGCCAGCAGTGTTTGGGAATCTGGGGCCAACGTCCTGACTTTC CASSVWESGANVLTF
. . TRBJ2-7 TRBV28 TGTGCCAGCAGTTCTAGCGAGTACGGGCAGTACTTC CASSSSEYGQYF
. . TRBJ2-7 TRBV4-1 TGCGCCAGCAGCCAAGGACCTAGCGCCTACGAGCAGTACTTC CASSQGPSAYEQYF
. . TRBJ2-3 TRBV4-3 TGCGCCAGCAGCCAAGATAAGGGTAGGACGCAGTATTTT CASSQDKGRTQYF
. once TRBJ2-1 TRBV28 TGTGCCAGCAGCCCGGTAGACAGCTCCTACAATGAGCAGTTCTTC CASSPVDSSYNEQFF
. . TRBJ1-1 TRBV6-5 TGTGCCAGCAGTCCGACGAAAGGGGTGAGCGCTTTCTTT CASSPTKGVSAFF
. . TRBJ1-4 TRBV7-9 TGTGCCAGCAGCTTAGCGGGACATTCCAGGGGTGAAAAACTGTTTTTT CASSLAGHSRGEKLFF
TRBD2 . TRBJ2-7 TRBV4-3 TGCGCCAGCAGCCACCGACTAGCGGGAGACGAGCAGTACTTC CASSHRLAGDEQYF
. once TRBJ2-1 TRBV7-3 TGTGCCAGCACCCTAAAACAGGGATTCGGTGAGCAGTTCTTC CASTLKQGFGEQFF
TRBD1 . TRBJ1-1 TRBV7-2 TGTGCCAGCAGCTCTATGACAGGGGGGGACACTGAAGCTTTCTTT CASSSMTGGDTEAFF
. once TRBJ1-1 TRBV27 TGTGCCAGCAGTTTACTTCCCCTTGGGAACACTGAAGCTTTCTTT CASSLLPLGNTEAFF
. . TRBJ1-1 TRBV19 TGTGCCAGTAGTATAGAATTTGGGGCAACGGGCACTGAAGCTTTCTTT CASSIEFGATGTEAFF
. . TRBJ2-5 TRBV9 TGTGCCAGCAGCGTAGGGCCCAGGGAACTCGAGACCCAGTACTTC CASSVGPRELETQYF
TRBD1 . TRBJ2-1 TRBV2 TGTGCCAGCAGTGGGGGACAGGGGTCCTACAATGAGCAGTTCTTC CASSGGQGSYNEQFF
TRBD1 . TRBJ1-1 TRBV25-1 TGTGCCAGCAGACCGACAGGGGTCCACACTGAAGCTTTCTTT CASRPTGVHTEAFF
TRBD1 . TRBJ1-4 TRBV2 TGTGCCAGCAGTTCTAGACAGGGCCTTGAAAAACTGTTTTTT CASSSRQGLEKLFF
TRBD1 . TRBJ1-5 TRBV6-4 TGTGCCAGTGACAGGGGTAGTCAGCCCCAGCATTTT CASDRGSQPQHF
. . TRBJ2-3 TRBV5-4 TGTGCCAGCAGCCCTCCGGGGACAGATACGCAGTATTTT CASSPPGTDTQYF
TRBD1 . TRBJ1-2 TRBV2 TGTGCCAGCATTGGTGACAGGGTTGTTGGCTACACCTTC CASIGDRVVGYTF
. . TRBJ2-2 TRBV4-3 TGCGCCAGCAGCCAAGATCGGGGGGCTACCGGGGAGCTGTTTTTT CASSQDRGATGELFF
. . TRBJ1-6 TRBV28 TGTGCCAGCAGTTTACCGCAGGCTGCCCGTTCACCCCTCCACTTT CASSLPQAARSPLHF
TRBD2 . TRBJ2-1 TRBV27 TGTGCCAGCAGTCCCGCGGGACTAGCGCATGAGCAGTTCTTC CASSPAGLAHEQFF
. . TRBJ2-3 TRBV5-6 TGTGCCAGCAGCTTAGACAGCAGCACAGATACGCAGTATTTT CASSLDSSTDTQYF
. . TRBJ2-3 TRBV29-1 TGCAGCGTTGAATGGGGGCCAGATACGCAGTATTTT CSVEWGPDTQYF
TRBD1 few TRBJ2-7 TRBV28 TGTGCCAGCAGTGGGGACAGCACCTACGAGCAGTACTTC CASSGDSTYEQYF
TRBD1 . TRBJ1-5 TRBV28 TGTGCCAGCAGTCTGGGGACAGGGACCTATAGCAATCAGCCCCAGCATTTT CASSLGTGTYSNQPQHF
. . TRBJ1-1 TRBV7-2 TGTGCCAGCAGTTTGAGTGCAGGGCCTGAAGCTTTCTTT CASSLSAGPEAFF
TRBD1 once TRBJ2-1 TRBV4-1 TGCGCCAGCAGCCCCGGGACAGGGGGGAGCTCCTACAATGAGCAGTTCTTC CASSPGTGGSSYNEQFF
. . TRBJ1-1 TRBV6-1 TGTGCCAGCAGTGGCGGGGGGCGCTTTACTGAAGCTTTCTTT CASSGGGRFTEAFF
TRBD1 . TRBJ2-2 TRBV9 TGTGCCAGCAGCGCAGCCGGGACAGGGATAACCGGGGAGCTGTTTTTT CASSAAGTGITGELFF
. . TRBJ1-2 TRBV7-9 TGTGCCAGCAGCTTAGCCGAACAGGGTACCTATGGCTACACCTTC CASSLAEQGTYGYTF